Detailed here is one T cell receptor (beta chain). The data derive from a study of control samples from healthy donors and cancer patients. Germline V CDR1 and CDR2: MDHEN, SYDVKM. Trimming left V 6 bases short and J 7 bases short, with 10 bases between. The CDR3 is made up of 12 amino acids. Only in-frame clones appear in the TCRdb table, and some are missing; sequencing was by immunoSEQ multiplex PCR. This sample has approximately 100,000 clones; 80% to 90% occur once, and the top ten carry 13% to 15%. The receptor comes from a man aged 25 to 40 in good health. The sample consisted of blood. The chain couples TRBV28 to TRBJ2-1; the D gene is possibly TRBD1 (6 bases). The CDR3 loop reads CASSNRENEQFF. CDR3 bases: TGTGCCAGCAGCAACAGGGAAAATGAGCAGTTCTTC.